These T cell receptor beta chains were read from a single sample in a study of blood T cell repertoires in COVID-19. Measured with immunoSEQ multiplex PCR; TCRdb has only the in-frame clones, and not every one. The sample records roughly 81,000 clones, more than 85% being singletons. Input material: peripheral blood. All receptors come from a man aged 35-49 years with acute or convalescent COVID-19. The CDR3 runs from the conserved cysteine through the conserved F or W. D genes are given only for firm matches. Size is stated for part of the rows, as once, few or many counts, or as a class when the clone is expanded.

J: TRBJ2-3; size: NA; V: TRBV23-1; D: NA; CDR3: CAPGRGTAADTQYF; DNA: TGCGCCCCCGGGAGGGGGACAGCGGCAGATACGCAGTATTTT
J: TRBJ2-5; size: NA; V: TRBV7-9; D: TRBD1; CDR3: CASSLDAYRGLGETQYF; DNA: TGTGCCAGCAGCTTAGACGCGTACAGGGGTTTAGGGGAGACCCAGTACTTC
J: TRBJ2-3; size: NA; V: TRBV2; D: TRBD2; CDR3: CATSPGLAVIDTQYF; DNA: TGTGCCACTTCGCCGGGACTAGCGGTAATAGATACGCAGTATTTT
J: TRBJ1-1; size: NA; V: TRBV19; D: NA; CDR3: CASSWEMNTEAFF; DNA: TGTGCCAGTAGTTGGGAGATGAACACTGAAGCTTTCTTT
J: TRBJ1-1; size: NA; V: TRBV10-2; D: TRBD1; CDR3: CASSERTGTGAMAFF; DNA: TGCGCCAGCAGTGAGCGGACTGGGACAGGGGCGATGGCTTTCTTT
J: TRBJ2-5; size: once; V: TRBV10-3; D: TRBD2; CDR3: CAVRLAGDQETQYF; DNA: TGTGCCGTCCGACTAGCGGGAGACCAAGAGACCCAGTACTTC
J: TRBJ2-5; size: NA; V: TRBV7-2; D: TRBD1; CDR3: CASSPQPTGTVTQYF; DNA: TGTGCCAGCAGCCCCCAACCCACAGGGACAGTGACCCAGTACTTC
J: TRBJ2-5; size: NA; V: TRBV10-2; D: TRBD2; CDR3: CASSSPGLVETQYF; DNA: TGCGCCAGCAGCTCACCGGGACTAGTAGAGACCCAGTACTTC
J: TRBJ1-2; size: NA; V: TRBV5-6; D: NA; CDR3: CASSSTDSSYGYTF; DNA: TGTGCCAGCAGCTCGACCGACAGTTCGTATGGCTACACCTTC
J: TRBJ2-1; size: NA; V: TRBV5-1; D: TRBD2; CDR3: CASSAGTSGESYNEQFF; DNA: TGCGCCAGCAGCGCGGGGACTAGCGGGGAATCCTACAATGAGCAGTTCTTC
J: TRBJ2-3; size: once; V: TRBV5-5; D: NA; CDR3: CASSLDTLRTDTQYF; DNA: TGTGCCAGCAGCTTGGACACCCTCCGCACAGATACGCAGTATTTT
J: TRBJ1-2; size: NA; V: TRBV19; D: TRBD1; CDR3: CASSARDRVSNGYTF; DNA: TGTGCCAGTAGTGCGCGGGACAGGGTTTCAAATGGCTACACCTTC
J: TRBJ2-2; size: NA; V: TRBV29-1; D: NA; CDR3: CSVGGVDRYNTGELFF; DNA: TGCAGCGTTGGCGGGGTGGACAGGTATAACACCGGGGAGCTGTTTTTT
J: TRBJ2-1; size: NA; V: TRBV5-1; D: NA; CDR3: CASSLLTGSYNEQFF; DNA: TGCGCCAGCAGCCTCCTTACAGGCTCCTACAATGAGCAGTTCTTC
J: TRBJ2-7; size: NA; V: TRBV19; D: NA; CDR3: CASSVGTFSAYEQYF; DNA: TGTGCCAGTAGTGTCGGGACATTTTCTGCCTACGAGCAGTACTTC
J: TRBJ2-7; size: NA; V: TRBV29-1; D: TRBD1; CDR3: CSVAGTGGYEQYF; DNA: TGCAGCGTAGCGGGGACAGGGGGCTACGAGCAGTACTTC
J: TRBJ2-1; size: NA; V: TRBV25-1; D: TRBD2; CDR3: CASSAGRAFYNEQFF; DNA: TGTGCCAGCAGTGCCGGGAGGGCATTCTACAATGAGCAGTTCTTC
J: TRBJ2-3; size: NA; V: TRBV11-3; D: NA; CDR3: CASSLLPGNTQYF; DNA: TGTGCCAGCAGCCTACTTCCGGGAAATACGCAGTATTTT
J: TRBJ1-1; size: NA; V: TRBV11-2; D: TRBD1; CDR3: CASSSIPGQGANTEAFF; DNA: TGTGCCAGCAGCTCAATCCCGGGACAGGGTGCGAACACTGAAGCTTTCTTT
J: TRBJ2-2; size: NA; V: TRBV7-8; D: NA; CDR3: CATGYTGELFF; DNA: TGTGCCACAGGGTACACCGGGGAGCTGTTTTTT
J: TRBJ2-5; size: NA; V: TRBV9; D: TRBD2; CDR3: CASSVSGPGGETQYF; DNA: TGTGCCAGCAGCGTATCGGGCCCGGGAGGGGAGACCCAGTACTTC
J: TRBJ2-3; size: NA; V: TRBV18; D: NA; CDR3: CASSPSIQDTQYF; DNA: TGTGCCAGCTCACCATCCATTCAAGATACGCAGTATTTT
J: TRBJ1-4; size: once; V: TRBV5-1; D: NA; CDR3: CASSTGTSTNEKLFF; DNA: TGCGCCAGCAGCACGGGGACATCAACTAATGAAAAACTGTTTTTT
J: TRBJ1-1; size: NA; V: TRBV3-1/TRBV3-2; D: NA; CDR3: CASSRSRRPKTEAFF; DNA: TGTGCCAGCAGCCGGTCACGGAGGCCCAAGACTGAAGCTTTCTTT
J: TRBJ2-7; size: NA; V: TRBV11-2; D: NA; CDR3: CASSLVRQAYEQYF; DNA: TGTGCCAGCAGCTTAGTTAGGCAGGCCTACGAGCAGTACTTC